Shown below are 18 T cell receptor beta chains from a single sample sequenced in a study of breast tumors, draining lymph nodes, adjacent tissues. Samples came from axillary lymph nodes draining the breast cancer. TCRdb redid the calling of the multiplex PCR reads with MiXCR, one entry per CDR3 protein. This table holds 200,000 to 300,000 distinct CDR3 sequences, 30% to 35% found once. The sample comprised axillary lymph node tissue. Receptors were obtained from a female donor with breast cancer. Some clones in this sample may be carry-over from other donors' samples.

This clonotype was found a few times. A read error is possible here, since a much larger clone lies one base away. The chain recombines TRBV6-2 or TRBV6-3 with TRBJ2-5; D is unresolved. CDR1 is MNHEY, CDR2 SVGEGT, per germline. Trimming cost V 6 bases and J 4 bases, with 6 bases left between them. The CDR3 sequence is 11 residues long. The CDR3 loop reads CASRDIETQYF. The CDR3 DNA reads TGTGCCAGCAGGGATATAGAGACCCAGTACTTC.

With respect to this clonotype: A much bigger clone sits one base away, suggesting this may be a read error. This chain connects TRBV11-2 to TRBJ2-7; either TRBD1 or TRBD2 may supply D (5 bases each). Germline CDR1 reads SGHAT; CDR2 reads FQNNGV. The CDR3 consists of 15 residues. CDR3 DNA: TGTGCCAGCGGCTTAGTTTGGGGGAGTACCTACGAGCAGTACTTC. Amino acid sequence: CASGLVWGSTYEQYF.

In this sample, this clonotype turned up many times. V gene TRBV7-9 combines with J gene TRBJ2-5; D tentatively fits TRBD1 or TRBD2 (5 bases each). The V gene lost 1 base and the J gene lost 1 base, with 10 bases spanning the gap. The CDR3 runs 15 residues. Germline CDR1 SEHNR, CDR2 FQNEAQ (reference sequence). CDR3 residues: CASSLGGPPQETQYF. The CDR3, as DNA: TGTGCCAGCAGCTTAGGGGGACCACCCCAAGAGACCCAGTACTTC.

On this clonotype: This clone may be a read error of a much larger clone one base away. The chain carries TRBV4-3 and TRBJ2-3; 7 bases fit TRBD1. Germline CDR1 is LGHNA and CDR2 is YSLEER. The length of the CDR3 is 17 residues. This CDR3 reads CASSQAPGQSFTDTRYF. The CDR3 DNA sequence: TGCGCCAGCAGCCAAGCCCCGGGACAGTCCTTCACAGATACGCGGTATTTT.

This clonotype has ten or more counts. Here the CDR3 reads CASSLSGRGTGELFF. The DNA for the CDR3 is TGCGCCAGCAGCCTTAGCGGCCGGGGCACCGGGGAGCTGTTTTTT. The rearrangement links TRBV4-3 to TRBJ2-2; the D gene is possibly TRBD2 (6 bases). V was pared by 4 bases and J by 4 bases, with 13 bases between. CDR1 is LGHNA and CDR2 is YSLEER in the germline V gene. The CDR3 sequence is 15 residues long.

In its sample, this clonotype was seen many times. V and J are TRBV14 and TRBJ2-1; possibly TRBD1 for D (6 bases). Trimming took off 4 bases at V and 4 bases at J, with 14 bases between the two ends. The CDR3 sequence is 15 residues long. The V gene's germline CDR1 is SGHDN and CDR2 FVKESK. The CDR3 spells CASSPGQWKYNEQFF. The CDR3 nucleotides are TGTGCCAGCAGCCCTGGACAGTGGAAATACAATGAGCAGTTCTTC.

This clonotype was detected many times. CDR3 sequence: CSARDSYEQYF. For the CDR3, the DNA is TGCAGTGCCAGGGACTCCTACGAGCAGTACTTC. The J gene is TRBJ2-7, the V gene TRBV20-1, with D possibly being TRBD1 (5 bases). Germline CDR1 reads DFQATT; CDR2 reads SNEGSKA (reference sequence). Trimming took 6 bases from V and 0 from J, leaving 6 bases between them. This CDR3 contains 11 residues.

V gene TRBV20-1 combines with J gene TRBJ2-1; 9 bases are shared with TRBD2. V shed 4 bases and J 7 bases; nucleotides not matched to a gene: 26. This CDR3 has 20 residues. The germline CDR1 and CDR2 sequences are DFQATT and SNEGSKA (reference sequence). CDR3 bases: TGCAGTGCTAAAGATTGGGGGGTAGCGGGAGCCAAAGTGGGATCGAATGAGCAGTTCTTC. It encodes CSAKDWGVAGAKVGSNEQFF.

The rearrangement links TRBV7-9 to TRBJ1-2, with TRBD1 matching over 10 bases. CDR3 size: 15 residues. Germline loops: CDR1 SEHNR, CDR2 FQNEAQ (reference sequence). J gave up 7 bases and V 6 bases, and 11 bases lay outside the gene matches. The DNA of the CDR3 is TGTGCCAGCAGGCGACCGGGACAGGGGAGGGGTGGCTACACCTTC. Its translation is CASRRPGQGRGGYTF.

This chain's CDR3 is CATSSYPGGGETQYF. The CDR3 nucleotides are TGTGCCACCAGCAGTTACCCAGGGGGAGGGGAGACCCAGTACTTC. The chain carries TRBV15 and TRBJ2-5; D assignment may be TRBD1 or TRBD2 (7 bases each). The CDR3 covers 15 residues. The V end lost 3 bases, the J end lost 5 bases, and 16 bases lay between the germline ends. From germline, CDR1 is LNHNV and CDR2 YYDKDF (reference sequence).

Turning to this clonotype: A much larger clone is a single base away; this may be a read error. J is TRBJ2-7 and V is TRBV10-3; 8 nucleotides line up with TRBD1. Germline loops: CDR1 ENHRY, CDR2 SYGVKD. The CDR3 covers 12 residues. Unmatched junction bases numbered 6, after V lost 11 bases and J lost 3 bases. CDR3 region: CAATGQDYEQYF. The CDR3 DNA sequence: TGTGCCGCCACGGGACAGGACTACGAGCAGTACTTC.

In its sample, this clonotype was seen a few times. Being one base from a much bigger clone, this may be a read error. The rearrangement links TRBV20-1 to TRBJ2-7; no firm D call. This CDR3 has 11 amino acids. CDR1 is DFQATT and CDR2 is SNEGSKA in the germline V gene (reference sequence). The CDR3 coding sequence is TGCAGTGCTAGTTTTGCCCGCGAGCAGTCCTTC. Amino acid sequence: CSASFAREQSF.

This clonotype occurred many times. This chain connects TRBV24-1 to TRBJ1-5; the D gene is possibly TRBD1 (6 bases). Looked up from germline, CDR1 is KGHDR and CDR2 is SFDVKD. CDR3 size: 15 residues. V lost 3 bases to trimming and J lost 2 bases, with 10 bases between them. The CDR3 DNA follows: TGTGCCACCAGTGATAACAGGGCCGGCAATCAGCCCCAGCATTTT. This codes for CATSDNRAGNQPQHF.

This clonotype has ten or more counts. The CDR3 sequence: CASRLDRNSGHSPLHF. In DNA, the CDR3 is TGTGCCAGCAGACTAGACAGGAATTCGGGGCATTCACCCCTCCACTTT. The rearrangement links TRBV6-5 to TRBJ1-6; D might be TRBD1 (6 bases). Germline CDR1 MNHEY, CDR2 SVGAGI. The CDR3 has 16 residues. V was cut by 6 bases and J by 8 bases, with 20 bases left in between.

This clonotype was observed a handful of times. CDR3 in amino acids: CASSWRYRPGTSGRYNEQFF. CDR3 sequence (DNA): TGTGCCAGCAGCTGGCGGTACCGGCCCGGGACTAGCGGGAGGTACAATGAGCAGTTCTTC. The chain couples TRBV5-8 to TRBJ2-1; 15 nucleotides agree with TRBD2. The germline gives CDR1 SGHTS, CDR2 YDEGEE. CDR3 length: 20 amino acids. The J segment lost 4 bases and the V segment lost 3 bases, leaving 14 bases of the junction unmatched.

This clonotype has ten or more counts. This chain links TRBV9 with TRBJ2-3; D perhaps matches TRBD1 (5 bases). Germline CDR1 and CDR2: SGDLS and YYNGEE. Deletions cut 4 bases from V and 4 bases from J, with 7 bases between. The CDR3 contains 12 residues. CDR3 sequence reads: CASSTTADTQYF. CDR3 in DNA: TGTGCCAGCAGCACGACAGCAGATACGCAGTATTTT.

The rearrangement joins TRBV15 to TRBJ2-4; no definite D call. The V gene's germline CDR1 is LNHNV and CDR2 YYDKDF (reference sequence). Trimming removed 0 bases from V and 9 bases from J, with 9 bases in between. This CDR3 region has 13 residues. The CDR3 DNA follows: TGTGCCACCAGCAGAGATCCCCCGGGCATTCAGTACTTC. The encoded protein is CATSRDPPGIQYF. Based on the CDR3 plus reference TRBV15 and TRBJ2-4, the full variable domain is DAMVIQNPRYQVTQFGKPVTLSCSQTLNHNVMYWYQQKSSQAPKLLFHYYDKDFNNEADTPDNFQSRRPNTSFCFLDIRSPGLGDTAMYLCATSRDPPGIQYFGAGTRLSVL.

This chain links TRBV5-6 with TRBJ2-5, with D possibly matching TRBD2 (5 bases). V was pared by 4 bases and J by 5 bases, with 18 bases between. The CDR3 consists of 15 residues. Germline CDR1 and CDR2: SGHDT and YYEEEE. Here the CDR3 DNA reads TGTGCCAGCAGCCCAAGCCTCTCTCCGGGGGAGACCCAGTACTTC. Amino acid sequence: CASSPSLSPGETQYF.